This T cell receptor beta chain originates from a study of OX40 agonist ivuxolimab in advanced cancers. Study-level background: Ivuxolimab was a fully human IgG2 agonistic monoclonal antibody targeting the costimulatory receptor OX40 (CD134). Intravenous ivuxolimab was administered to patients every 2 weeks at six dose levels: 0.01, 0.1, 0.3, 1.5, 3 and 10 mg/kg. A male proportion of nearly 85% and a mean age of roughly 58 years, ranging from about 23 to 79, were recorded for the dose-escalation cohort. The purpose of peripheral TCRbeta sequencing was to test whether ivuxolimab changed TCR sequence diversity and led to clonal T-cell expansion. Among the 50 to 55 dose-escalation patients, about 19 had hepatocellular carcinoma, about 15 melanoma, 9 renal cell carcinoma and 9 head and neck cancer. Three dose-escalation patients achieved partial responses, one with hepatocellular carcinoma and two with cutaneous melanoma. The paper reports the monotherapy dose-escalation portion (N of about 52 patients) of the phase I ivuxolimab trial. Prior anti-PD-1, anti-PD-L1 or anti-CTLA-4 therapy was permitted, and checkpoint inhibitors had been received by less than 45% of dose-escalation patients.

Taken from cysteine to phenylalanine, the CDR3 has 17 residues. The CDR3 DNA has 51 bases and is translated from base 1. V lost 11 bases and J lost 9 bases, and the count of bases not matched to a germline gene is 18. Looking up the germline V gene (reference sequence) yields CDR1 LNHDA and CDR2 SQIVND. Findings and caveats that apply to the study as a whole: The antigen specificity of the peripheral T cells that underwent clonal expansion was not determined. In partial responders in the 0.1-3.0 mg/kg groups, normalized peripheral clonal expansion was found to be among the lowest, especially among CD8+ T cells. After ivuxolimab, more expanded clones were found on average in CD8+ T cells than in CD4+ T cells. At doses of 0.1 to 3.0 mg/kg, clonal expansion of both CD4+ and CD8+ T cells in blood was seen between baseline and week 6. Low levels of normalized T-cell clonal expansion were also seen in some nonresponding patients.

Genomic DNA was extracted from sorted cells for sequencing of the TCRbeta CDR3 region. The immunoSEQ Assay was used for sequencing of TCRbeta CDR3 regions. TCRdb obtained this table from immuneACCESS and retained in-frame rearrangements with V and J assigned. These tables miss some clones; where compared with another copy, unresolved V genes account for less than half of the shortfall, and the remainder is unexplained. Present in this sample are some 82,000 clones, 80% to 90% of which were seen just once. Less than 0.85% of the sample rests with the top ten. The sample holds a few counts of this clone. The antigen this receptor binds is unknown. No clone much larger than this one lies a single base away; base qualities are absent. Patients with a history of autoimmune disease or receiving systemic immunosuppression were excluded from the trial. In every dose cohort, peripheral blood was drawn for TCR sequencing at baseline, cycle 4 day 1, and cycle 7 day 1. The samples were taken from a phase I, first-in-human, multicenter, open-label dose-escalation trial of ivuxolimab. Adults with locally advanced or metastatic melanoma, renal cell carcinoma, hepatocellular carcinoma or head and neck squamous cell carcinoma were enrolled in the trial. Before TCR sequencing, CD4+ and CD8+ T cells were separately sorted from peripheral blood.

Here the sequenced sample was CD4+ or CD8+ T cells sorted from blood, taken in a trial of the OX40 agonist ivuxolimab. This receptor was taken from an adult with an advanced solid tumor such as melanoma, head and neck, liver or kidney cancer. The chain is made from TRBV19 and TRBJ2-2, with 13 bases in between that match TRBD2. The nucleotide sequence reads TGTGCCGGCCCGGGACTAGCGGGATGTGGGCATGACCGGGAGCTGTTTTTT. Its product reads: CAGPGLAGCGHDRELFF.